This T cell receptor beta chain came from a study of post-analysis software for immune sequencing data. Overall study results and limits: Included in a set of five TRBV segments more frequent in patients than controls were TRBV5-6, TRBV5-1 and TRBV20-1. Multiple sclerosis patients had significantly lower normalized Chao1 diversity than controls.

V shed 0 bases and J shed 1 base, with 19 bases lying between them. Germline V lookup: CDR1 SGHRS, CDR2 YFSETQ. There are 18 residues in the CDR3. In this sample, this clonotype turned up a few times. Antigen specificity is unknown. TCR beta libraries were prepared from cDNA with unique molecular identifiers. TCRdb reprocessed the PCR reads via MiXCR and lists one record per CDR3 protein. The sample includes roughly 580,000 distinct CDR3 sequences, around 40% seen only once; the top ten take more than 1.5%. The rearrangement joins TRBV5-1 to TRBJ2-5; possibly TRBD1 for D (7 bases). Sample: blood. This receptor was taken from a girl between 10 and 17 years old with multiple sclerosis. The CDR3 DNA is TGCGCCAGCAGCTTGGGGCGGAAACTAGCAGGGGGCCAAGAGACCCAGTACTTC. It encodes CASSLGRKLAGGQETQYF.